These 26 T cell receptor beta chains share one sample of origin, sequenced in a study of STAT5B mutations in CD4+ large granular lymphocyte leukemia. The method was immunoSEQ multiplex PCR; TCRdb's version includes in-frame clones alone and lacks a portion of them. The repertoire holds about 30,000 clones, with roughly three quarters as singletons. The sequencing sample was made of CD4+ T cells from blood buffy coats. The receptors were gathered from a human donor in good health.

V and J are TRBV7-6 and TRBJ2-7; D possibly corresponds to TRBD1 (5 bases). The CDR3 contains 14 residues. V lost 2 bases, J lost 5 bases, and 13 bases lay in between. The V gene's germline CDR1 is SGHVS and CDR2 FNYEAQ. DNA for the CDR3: TGTGCCAGCAGCTTAAGGGGTTCCGTCGACGAGCAGTACTTC. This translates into CASSLRGSVDEQYF.

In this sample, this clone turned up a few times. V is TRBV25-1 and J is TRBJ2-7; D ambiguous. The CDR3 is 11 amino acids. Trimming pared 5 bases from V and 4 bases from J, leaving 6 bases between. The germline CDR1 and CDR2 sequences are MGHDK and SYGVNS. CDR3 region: CASSRLYEQYF. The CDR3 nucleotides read TGTGCCAGCAGTCGACTGTACGAGCAGTACTTC.

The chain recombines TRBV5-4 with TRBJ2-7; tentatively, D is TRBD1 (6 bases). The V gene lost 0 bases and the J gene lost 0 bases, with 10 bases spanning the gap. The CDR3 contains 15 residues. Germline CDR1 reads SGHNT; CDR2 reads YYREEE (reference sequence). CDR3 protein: CASSLGTATSYEQYF. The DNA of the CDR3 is TGTGCCAGCAGCTTGGGGACAGCCACCTCCTACGAGCAGTACTTC. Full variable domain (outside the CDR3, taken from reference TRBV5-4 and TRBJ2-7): ETGVTQSPTHLIKTRGQQVTLRCSSQSGHNTVSWYQQALGQGPQFIFQYYREEENGRGNFPPRFSGLQFPNYSSELNVNALELDDSALYLCASSLGTATSYEQYFGPGTRLTVT.

The CDR3 region has the DNA TGTGCCAGTAGGGGGACAGGGTGGAACAATCAGCCCCAGCATTTT. Protein product: CASRGTGWNNQPQHF. The V gene is TRBV19, the J gene TRBJ1-5; 9 nucleotides line up with TRBD1. Germline CDR1 reads LNHDA; CDR2 reads SQIVND (reference sequence). This CDR3 has 15 residues. V lost 6 bases to trimming and J lost 3 bases; unmatched junction nucleotides: 6.

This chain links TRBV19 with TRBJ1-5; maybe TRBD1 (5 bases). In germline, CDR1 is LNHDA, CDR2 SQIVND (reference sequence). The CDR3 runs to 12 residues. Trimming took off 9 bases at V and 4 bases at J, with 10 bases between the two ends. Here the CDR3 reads CASRQWNQPQHF. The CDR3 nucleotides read TGTGCCAGCCGACAGTGGAATCAGCCCCAGCATTTT.

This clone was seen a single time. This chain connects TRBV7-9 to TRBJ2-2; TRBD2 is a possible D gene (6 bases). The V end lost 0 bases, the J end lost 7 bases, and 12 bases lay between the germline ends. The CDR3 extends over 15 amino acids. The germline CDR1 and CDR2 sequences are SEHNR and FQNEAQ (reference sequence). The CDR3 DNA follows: TGTGCCAGCAGCTTAGCGTCCCGGAGGGACGGGGAGCTGTTTTTT. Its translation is CASSLASRRDGELFF. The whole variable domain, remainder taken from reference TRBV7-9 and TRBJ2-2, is DTGVSQNPRHKITKRGQNVTFRCDPISEHNRLYWYRQTLGQGPEFLTYFQNEAQLEKSRLLSDRFSAERPKGSFSTLEIQRTEQGDSAMYLCASSLASRRDGELFFGEGSRLTVL.

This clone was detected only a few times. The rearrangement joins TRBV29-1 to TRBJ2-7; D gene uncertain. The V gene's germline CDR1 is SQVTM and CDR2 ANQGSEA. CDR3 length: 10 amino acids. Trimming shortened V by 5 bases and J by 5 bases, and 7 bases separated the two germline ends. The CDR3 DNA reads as TGCAGCGTTCGGATCCACGAGCAGTACTTC. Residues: CSVRIHEQYF.

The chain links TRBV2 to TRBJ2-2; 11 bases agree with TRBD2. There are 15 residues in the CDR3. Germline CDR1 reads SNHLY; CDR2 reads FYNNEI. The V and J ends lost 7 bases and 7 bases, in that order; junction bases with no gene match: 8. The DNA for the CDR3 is TGTGCCAGCACCAGAACTAGCGGGAGTGGCGGGGAGCTGTTTTTT. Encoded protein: CASTRTSGSGGELFF.

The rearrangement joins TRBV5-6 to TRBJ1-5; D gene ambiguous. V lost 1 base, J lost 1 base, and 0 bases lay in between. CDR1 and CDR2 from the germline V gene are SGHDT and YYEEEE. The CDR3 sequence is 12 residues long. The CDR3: CASSLSNQPQHF. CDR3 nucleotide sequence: TGTGCCAGCAGCTTGAGCAATCAGCCCCAGCATTTT.

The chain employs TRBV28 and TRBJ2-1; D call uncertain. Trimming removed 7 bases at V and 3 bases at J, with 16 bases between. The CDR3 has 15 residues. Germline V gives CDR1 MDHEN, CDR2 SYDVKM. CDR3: CASTRNGIVYNEQFF. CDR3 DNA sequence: TGTGCCAGCACCCGAAATGGGATAGTCTACAATGAGCAGTTCTTC.

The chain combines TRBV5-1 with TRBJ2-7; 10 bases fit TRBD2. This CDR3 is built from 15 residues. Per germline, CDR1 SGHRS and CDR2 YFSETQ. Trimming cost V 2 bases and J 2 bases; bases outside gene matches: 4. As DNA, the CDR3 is TGCGCCAGCAGCTTAGTAGCGGGAGGAGCCTACGAGCAGTACTTC. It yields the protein CASSLVAGGAYEQYF.

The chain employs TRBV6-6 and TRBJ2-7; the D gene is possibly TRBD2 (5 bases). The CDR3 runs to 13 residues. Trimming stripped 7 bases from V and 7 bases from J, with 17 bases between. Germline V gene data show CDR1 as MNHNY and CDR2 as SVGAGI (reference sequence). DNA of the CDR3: TGTGCCAGCAAAGTAGGAGTGAGGGATGAGCAGTACTTC. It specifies CASKVGVRDEQYF.

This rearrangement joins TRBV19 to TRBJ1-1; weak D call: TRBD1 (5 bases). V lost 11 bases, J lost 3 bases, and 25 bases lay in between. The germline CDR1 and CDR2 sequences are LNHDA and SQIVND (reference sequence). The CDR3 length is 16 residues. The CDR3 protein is CAARERGGNLYTEAFF. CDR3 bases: TGTGCCGCCCGCGAGCGGGGGGGAAATCTGTACACTGAAGCTTTCTTT.

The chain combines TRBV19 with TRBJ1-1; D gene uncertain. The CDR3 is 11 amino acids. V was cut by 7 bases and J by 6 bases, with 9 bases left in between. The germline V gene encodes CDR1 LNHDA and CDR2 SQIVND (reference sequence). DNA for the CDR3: TGTGCCAGTATATGGAGGGCTGAAGCTTTCTTT. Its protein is CASIWRAEAFF.

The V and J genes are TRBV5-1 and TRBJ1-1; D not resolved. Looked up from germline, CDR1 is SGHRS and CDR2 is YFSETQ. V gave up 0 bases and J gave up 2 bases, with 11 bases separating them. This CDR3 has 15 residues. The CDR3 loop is CASSLVGSTNTEAFF. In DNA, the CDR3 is TGCGCCAGCAGCTTGGTAGGGTCGACAAACACTGAAGCTTTCTTT.

The CDR3 sequence is CASSRTSGAHKFF. For the CDR3, the DNA is TGTGCCAGCAGCAGGACTAGCGGGGCCCACAAGTTCTTC. V and J are TRBV7-6 and TRBJ2-1; 12 nucleotides agree with TRBD2. Germline CDR1 SGHVS, CDR2 FNYEAQ. The CDR3 sequence is 13 residues long. V shed 5 bases and J 14 bases; nucleotides not matched to a gene: 7.

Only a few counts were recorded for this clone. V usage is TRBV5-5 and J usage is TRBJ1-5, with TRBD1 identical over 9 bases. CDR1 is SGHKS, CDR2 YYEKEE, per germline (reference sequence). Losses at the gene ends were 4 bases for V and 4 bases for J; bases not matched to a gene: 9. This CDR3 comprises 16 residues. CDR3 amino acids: CASSLTPGQGNQPQHF. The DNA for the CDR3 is TGTGCCAGCAGCCTCACGCCTGGACAGGGGAATCAGCCCCAGCATTTT.

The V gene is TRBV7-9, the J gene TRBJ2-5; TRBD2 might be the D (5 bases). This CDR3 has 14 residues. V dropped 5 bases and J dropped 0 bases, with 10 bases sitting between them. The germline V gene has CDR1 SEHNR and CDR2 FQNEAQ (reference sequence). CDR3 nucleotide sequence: TGTGCCAGCAGCCCCAACGGGAACCAAGAGACCCAGTACTTC. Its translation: CASSPNGNQETQYF.

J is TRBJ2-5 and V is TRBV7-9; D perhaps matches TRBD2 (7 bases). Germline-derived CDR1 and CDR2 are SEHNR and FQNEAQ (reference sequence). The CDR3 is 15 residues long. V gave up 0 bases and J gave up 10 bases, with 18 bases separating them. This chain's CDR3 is CASSLAAGATGIQYF. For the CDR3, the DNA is TGTGCCAGCAGCTTAGCTGCGGGGGCCACTGGGATCCAGTACTTC.

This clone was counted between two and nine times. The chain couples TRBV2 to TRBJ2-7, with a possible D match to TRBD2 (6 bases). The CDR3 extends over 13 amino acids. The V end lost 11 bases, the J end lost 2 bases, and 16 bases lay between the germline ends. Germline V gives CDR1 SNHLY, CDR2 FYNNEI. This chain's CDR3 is CAAQLAEAYEQYF. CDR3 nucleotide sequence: TGTGCCGCCCAACTAGCAGAAGCCTACGAGCAGTACTTC.

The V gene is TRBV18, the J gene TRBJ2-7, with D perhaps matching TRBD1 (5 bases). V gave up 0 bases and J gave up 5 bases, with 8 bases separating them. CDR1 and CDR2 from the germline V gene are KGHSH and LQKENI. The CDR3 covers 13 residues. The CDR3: CASSPPGVNEQYF. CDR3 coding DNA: TGTGCCAGCTCACCACCAGGGGTAAACGAGCAGTACTTC.

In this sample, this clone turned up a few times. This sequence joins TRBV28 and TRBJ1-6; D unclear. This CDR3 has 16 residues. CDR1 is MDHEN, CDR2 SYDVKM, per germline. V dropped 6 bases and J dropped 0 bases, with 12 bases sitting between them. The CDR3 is CASSPRASSYNSPLHF. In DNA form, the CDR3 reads TGTGCCAGCAGCCCGCGAGCGAGCTCCTATAATTCACCCCTCCACTTT.

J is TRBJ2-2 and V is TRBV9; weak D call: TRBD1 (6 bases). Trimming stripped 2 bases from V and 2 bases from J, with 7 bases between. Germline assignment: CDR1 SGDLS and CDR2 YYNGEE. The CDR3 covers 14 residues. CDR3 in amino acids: CASSVTGNTGELFF. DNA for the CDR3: TGTGCCAGCAGCGTGACAGGAAACACCGGGGAGCTGTTTTTT.

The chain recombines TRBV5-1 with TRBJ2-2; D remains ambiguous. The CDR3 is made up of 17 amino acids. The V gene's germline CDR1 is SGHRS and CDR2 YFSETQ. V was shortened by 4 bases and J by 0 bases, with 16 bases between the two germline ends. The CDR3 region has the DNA TGCGCCAGCAGCCCTGGTGTAGGCAGGACGAACACCGGGGAGCTGTTTTTT. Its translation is CASSPGVGRTNTGELFF. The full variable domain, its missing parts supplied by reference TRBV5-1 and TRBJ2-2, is KAGVTQTPRYLIKTRGQQVTLSCSPISGHRSVSWYQQTPGQGLQFLFEYFSETQRNKGNFPGRFSGRQFSNSRSEMNVSTLELGDSALYLCASSPGVGRTNTGELFFGEGSRLTVL.

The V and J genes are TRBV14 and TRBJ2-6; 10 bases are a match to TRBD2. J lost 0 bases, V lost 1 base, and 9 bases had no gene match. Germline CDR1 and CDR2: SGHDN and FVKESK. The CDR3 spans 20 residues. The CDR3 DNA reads TGTGCCAGCAGCCAAGTGAGACTAGCGGGCAAGGGCTCTGGGGCCAACGTCCTGACTTTC. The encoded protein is CASSQVRLAGKGSGANVLTF.

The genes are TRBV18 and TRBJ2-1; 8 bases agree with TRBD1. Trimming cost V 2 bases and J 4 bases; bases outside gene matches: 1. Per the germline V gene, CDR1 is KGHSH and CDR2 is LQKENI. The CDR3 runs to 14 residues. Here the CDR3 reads CASSPGQGYNEQFF. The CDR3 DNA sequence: TGTGCCAGCTCACCAGGACAGGGATACAATGAGCAGTTCTTC.